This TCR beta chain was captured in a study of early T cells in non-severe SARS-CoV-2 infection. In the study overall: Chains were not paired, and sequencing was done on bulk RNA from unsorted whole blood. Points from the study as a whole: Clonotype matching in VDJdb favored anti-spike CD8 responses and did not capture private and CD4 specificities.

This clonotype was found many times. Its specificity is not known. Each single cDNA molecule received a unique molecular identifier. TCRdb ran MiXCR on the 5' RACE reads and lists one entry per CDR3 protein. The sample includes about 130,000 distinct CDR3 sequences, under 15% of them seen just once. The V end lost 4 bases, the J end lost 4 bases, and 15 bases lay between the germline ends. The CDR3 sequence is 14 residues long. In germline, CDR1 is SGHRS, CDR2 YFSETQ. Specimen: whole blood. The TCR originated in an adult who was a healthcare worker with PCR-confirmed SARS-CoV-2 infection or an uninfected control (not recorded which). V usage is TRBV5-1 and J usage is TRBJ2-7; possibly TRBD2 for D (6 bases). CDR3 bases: TGCGCCAGCAGCCCCGGACGGGAGCGATACGAGCAGTACTTC. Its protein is CASSPGRERYEQYF.